These T cell receptor beta chains were read from a single sample in a study of graft-versus-host responses after intestinal transplantation. The antigens for these receptors are not known. TCRdb keeps only in-frame clones here, not all; method: immunoSEQ multiplex PCR. The sample carries 77,000 or so clones, 94% recorded once. The input for sequencing was unstimulated CD8+ T cells sorted from spleen or lymph node cells, taken before intestinal transplant. Receptors were obtained from a human donor who received an intestinal transplant. CDR3s include the opening cysteine and the closing phenylalanine or tryptophan. The order of the fields is CDR3 length, V gene, J gene, clone size, CDR3 protein. Only some rows state a clone size, as once, few, many or a class for expanded clones.

len: 13
v_gene: TRBV6-1
j_gene: TRBJ1-1
abundance: once
CDR3aa: CASRLGLHTEAFF

len: 11
v_gene: TRBV11-2
j_gene: TRBJ2-6
abundance: -
CDR3aa: CASSGANVLTF

len: 14
v_gene: TRBV7-9
j_gene: TRBJ1-2
abundance: -
CDR3aa: CASSLDGITYGYTF

len: 11
v_gene: TRBV6-6
j_gene: TRBJ2-5
abundance: few
CDR3aa: CASSYEETQYF

len: 16
v_gene: TRBV7-9
j_gene: TRBJ1-1
abundance: -
CDR3aa: CASSQQVEGRNTEAFF

len: 16
v_gene: TRBV2
j_gene: TRBJ2-6
abundance: once
CDR3aa: CASRPGTGFGANVLTF

len: 15
v_gene: TRBV7-2
j_gene: TRBJ2-7
abundance: -
CDR3aa: CASSSQPVLGDEQYF

len: 13
v_gene: TRBV6-5
j_gene: TRBJ2-2
abundance: -
CDR3aa: CASSARRTGELFF

len: 12
v_gene: TRBV30
j_gene: TRBJ1-3
abundance: -
CDR3aa: CAWSVPGNTIYF

len: 13
v_gene: TRBV9
j_gene: TRBJ2-5
abundance: -
CDR3aa: CASSVVGGETQYF

len: 13
v_gene: TRBV29-1
j_gene: TRBJ2-5
abundance: -
CDR3aa: CSVEASEGETQYF

len: 15
v_gene: TRBV7-9
j_gene: TRBJ1-5
abundance: -
CDR3aa: CASSLGTGEYQPQHF

len: 14
v_gene: TRBV9
j_gene: TRBJ2-1
abundance: -
CDR3aa: CASSNWGGRDEQFF

len: 14
v_gene: TRBV6-6
j_gene: TRBJ1-1
abundance: -
CDR3aa: CASTPTTGFAEAFF

len: 15
v_gene: TRBV27
j_gene: TRBJ2-5
abundance: once
CDR3aa: CASSPHYRDQETQYF

len: 13
v_gene: TRBV27
j_gene: TRBJ2-7
abundance: -
CDR3aa: CASSLGQTFQQYF

len: 16
v_gene: TRBV28
j_gene: TRBJ2-1
abundance: -
CDR3aa: CASSLSVLAGGGEQFF

len: 12
v_gene: TRBV13
j_gene: TRBJ1-1
abundance: -
CDR3aa: CASRSGTLEAFF

len: 18
v_gene: TRBV25-1
j_gene: TRBJ1-1
abundance: -
CDR3aa: CASSEFNTPLGMNTEAFF

len: 17
v_gene: TRBV25-1
j_gene: TRBJ1-4
abundance: -
CDR3aa: CASSEEGTGEGVEKLFF

len: 15
v_gene: TRBV19
j_gene: TRBJ2-7
abundance: -
CDR3aa: CASSIFEGIGYEQYF

len: 12
v_gene: TRBV19
j_gene: TRBJ1-1
abundance: -
CDR3aa: CASSNRGPEAFF

len: 14
v_gene: TRBV27
j_gene: TRBJ2-7
abundance: -
CDR3aa: CASSHGGGRSEQYF

len: 14
v_gene: TRBV7-2
j_gene: TRBJ1-1
abundance: -
CDR3aa: CASSLPTGNTEAFF

len: 19
v_gene: TRBV19
j_gene: TRBJ1-2
abundance: -
CDR3aa: CASSTRRDIGIGRRYGYTF

len: 15
v_gene: TRBV5-1
j_gene: TRBJ1-1
abundance: -
CDR3aa: CASSLEAGAYAEAFF

len: 14
v_gene: TRBV6-6
j_gene: TRBJ2-7
abundance: -
CDR3aa: CASSYSGVYYEQYF

len: 11
v_gene: TRBV1
j_gene: TRBJ2-7
abundance: -
CDR3aa: CTSSYAYEQYF

len: 15
v_gene: TRBV19
j_gene: TRBJ2-5
abundance: -
CDR3aa: CASSPGGGHQETQYF

len: 14
v_gene: TRBV6-1
j_gene: TRBJ1-2
abundance: -
CDR3aa: CASSDWTGGGGYTF

len: 15
v_gene: TRBV9
j_gene: TRBJ1-1
abundance: -
CDR3aa: CASSPRQGISTEAFF

len: 16
v_gene: TRBV28
j_gene: TRBJ2-3
abundance: -
CDR3aa: CASSMLAGGLRDTQYF

len: 14
v_gene: TRBV9
j_gene: TRBJ2-1
abundance: -
CDR3aa: CASSVDGFPNEQFF